The clone carrying this TCR beta chain was recorded once. Its cognate antigen is unknown. This sample was included in a study of cytomegalovirus exposure and HLA in healthy donors. Points from the study as a whole: TCR association rates varied by HLA locus in a later analysis, with DRB1 highest and HLA-C lowest. Apart from CMV serostatus, no immune exposure information was available. CMV antigen specificity of three CMV-associated chains was confirmed in vitro.

This PCR relied on a set of 60 Vbeta primers and 13 Jbeta primers. Assay used: immunoSEQ multiplex PCR; TCRdb lists only in-frame clones, some missing. The sample contains roughly 120,000 clones, 73% of which appear only once. This CDR3 has 14 residues. Per the germline V gene, CDR1 is SGHDT and CDR2 is YYEEEE. The V end lost 6 bases, the J end lost 2 bases, and 14 bases lay between the germline ends. Healthy bone marrow donors made up the cohort. Sequences were obtained from PBMCs. The source is a man between 60 and 75 years old in good health and CMV-seropositive. This rearrangement joins TRBV5-6 to TRBJ2-5, with TRBD1 as a possible D gene (6 bases). The CDR3 loop is CASTFLTGQETQYF. For the CDR3, the DNA is TGTGCCAGCACCTTCTTGACAGGACAAGAGACCCAGTACTTC.